The clone carrying this TCR beta chain showed up many times. The cDNA was generated through 5'RACE incorporating 10-nucleotide random UMIs. The output of every sequencing run, over 190 million TCR-beta sequences, came from 15-18 subjects. TCRdb called the 5' RACE reads again in MiXCR, with one record for every CDR3 protein. The repertoire includes 25,000 to 35,000 distinct CDR3 sequences, 4% to 5.5% of them detected once, and about 21% sits in the top ten. The unsorted libraries were produced from 2 million PBMCs held at -80 C. This entry comes from a study of neurological immune-mediated disorders. The length of the CDR3 is 16 residues. V lost 1 base, J lost 7 bases, and 10 bases stayed unmatched. Germline assignment: CDR1 SGHRS and CDR2 YFSETQ.

The TCR originated in a man between 18 and 29 years old in good health. Sequencing was carried out using PBMCs. This chain links TRBV5-1 with TRBJ2-1; 8 bases are shared with TRBD2. The CDR3 nucleotides read TGCGCCAGCAGCTTGTGGACGGGCGGGGGGAAGAATGAGCAGTTCTTC. Amino acids: CASSLWTGGGKNEQFF.